The present entry profiles one T cell receptor beta chain with its context. Sequencing used immunoSEQ multiplex PCR; TCRdb keeps in-frame clones, though not all of them. The data contain more than 2 million clones, just under 95% of them singletons. CD8 cells regarded as naive lacked CD45RO, were positively chosen for CCR7, and omitted terminally differentiated effector memory CD45RA+ cells. The CDR3 is 16 amino acids. Germline assignment: CDR1 SGHNT and CDR2 YYREEE (reference sequence). The junction had 12 bases not matched to a gene; V was cut back by 4 bases and J by 3 bases. The data are from a study of shared clonotypes between healthy human individuals.

The chain is built from TRBV5-4 and TRBJ2-7; 8 bases line up with TRBD1. Sequenced: naive CD8+ T cells sorted from blood. The receptor's source is a man aged 18 to 30 in good health. This CDR3 is CASSRGQEYLHYEQYF. The DNA for the CDR3 is TGTGCCAGCAGCCGGGGACAGGAGTACCTACACTACGAGCAGTACTTC.